The source of this T cell receptor beta chain is a study of long-term antiretroviral therapy in people with HIV. With survey level as its setting, the immunoSEQ assay was v3.0. The protocol was immunoSEQ multiplex PCR, while the TCRdb copy is restricted to in-frame clones and leaves out a portion. This table has about 20,000 clones, about 80% appearing once. Germline V lookup: CDR1 SGHTS, CDR2 YDEGEE. The trim removed 1 base at V and 7 bases at J, leaving 10 bases unmatched. The CDR3 is 15 amino acids. This clone appeared a few times. The antigen is undetermined. Study conclusions and caveats: Investigators report no available data on ART adherence, viral resistance or therapy changes.

This sequence originates from a woman in her 40s with HIV. The V gene is TRBV5-8, the J gene TRBJ1-2; 7 bases map to TRBD1. Sequenced material: unsorted PBMCs, taken 0.2 years after starting antiretroviral therapy. The CDR3 protein is CASSLNRQGDGGYTF. Written as DNA, the CDR3 is TGTGCCAGCAGCTTGAATCGGCAGGGGGACGGTGGCTACACCTTC.